This TCR beta chain is drawn from a study of T-cell reconstitution after alpha-beta-depleted transplantation in children. Construction of the TCRbeta library involved unique molecular identifiers. TCRdb re-called the PCR reads through MiXCR, storing one row per CDR3 protein. The sample has approximately 490,000 distinct CDR3 sequences; approximately 13% are singletons. This clonotype occurred many times. The CDR3 totals 13 residues. Germline values: CDR1 MNHEY, CDR2 SVGAGI. Trimming shortened V by 2 bases and J by 10 bases, and 9 bases separated the two germline ends. The sequencing here drew on PBMCs from the stem cell graft donor, taken from the stem cell graft. The TCR sequence derives from a human donor who donated a stem cell graft to a child with combined immunodeficiency. The chain uses TRBV6-5 and TRBJ1-6; weak D call: TRBD1 (6 bases). The CDR3 coding sequence is TGTGCCAGCAGTTACGGGGGCATCTCACCCCTCCACTTT. Translating it yields CASSYGGISPLHF.